Below are 14 T cell receptor beta chains sequenced from a single sample in a study of blood T cell repertoires in COVID-19. The table came from immunoSEQ multiplex PCR; TCRdb's copy has only in-frame clones and leaves some out. Here the sample spans about 260,000 clones, roughly 86% being singletons. The specimen was peripheral blood. These receptors originate from a man aged 18 to 29 with active or convalescent COVID-19.

This rearrangement joins TRBV7-3 to TRBJ1-1, with D unresolved. V shed 0 bases and J shed 4 bases, with 3 bases lying between them. This CDR3 comprises 12 residues. Germline V gives CDR1 SGHTA, CDR2 FQGTGA. The CDR3 DNA is TGTGCCAGCAGCTTAACCGGCACTGAAGCTTTCTTT. This gives the protein CASSLTGTEAFF.

The CDR3 reads CASSLGNRLSEQYF. CDR3 coding DNA: TGTGCCAGCAGCTTGGGTAACAGGCTTAGCGAGCAGTACTTC. The chain combines TRBV5-4 with TRBJ2-7, with D perhaps matching TRBD1 (5 bases). The CDR3 has 14 amino acids. CDR1 is SGHNT and CDR2 is YYREEE in the germline V gene (reference sequence). V was shortened by 0 bases and J by 6 bases, with 13 bases between the two germline ends.

The chain has TRBV4-1 and TRBJ2-7, with D tentatively TRBD2 (6 bases). CDR1 is MGHRA, CDR2 YSYEKL, per germline. CDR3 length: 16 amino acids. Trimming left V 4 bases short and J 7 bases short, with 23 bases between. The CDR3 coding sequence is TGCGCCAGCAGCCGCTGGGGTCGGGATTCTGGGGGGGAGCAGTACTTC. Its protein is CASSRWGRDSGGEQYF.

In this sample, this clone turned up many times. This sequence joins TRBV28 and TRBJ1-2, with TRBD1 as a possible D gene (5 bases). CDR3 length: 14 amino acids. V gave up 7 bases and J gave up 5 bases, with 17 bases separating them. The germline V gene has CDR1 MDHEN and CDR2 SYDVKM. The CDR3 sequence is CASTVIAGRYGYTF. The DNA of the CDR3 is TGTGCCAGCACGGTAATTGCAGGGAGGTATGGCTACACCTTC.

The chain has TRBV30 and TRBJ2-3; TRBD1 matches 7 bases. CDR1 and CDR2 from the germline V gene are GTSNPN and SVGIG (reference sequence). The CDR3 loop spans 13 amino acids. The ends lost 4 bases at V and 7 bases at J; junction bases unmatched: 8. This CDR3 is CAWTTGQVHTQYF. The CDR3 DNA sequence: TGTGCCTGGACCACCGGACAGGTCCATACGCAGTATTTT.

The chain links TRBV5-1 to TRBJ1-1; 7 bases are shared with TRBD1. CDR1 is SGHRS and CDR2 is YFSETQ in the germline V gene. The CDR3 consists of 16 residues. Germline trimming cut 4 bases from V and 0 bases from J; bases unmatched to any gene: 9. The DNA of the CDR3 is TGCGCCAGCAGCCCTTGGACAGGTAGCATGAACACTGAAGCTTTCTTT. This codes for CASSPWTGSMNTEAFF.

The genes are TRBV7-9 and TRBJ2-3; D possibly corresponds to TRBD2 (6 bases). The CDR3 has 16 residues. The germline V gene encodes CDR1 SEHNR and CDR2 FQNEAQ (reference sequence). V gave up 5 bases and J gave up 0 bases, with 15 bases separating them. The CDR3 is CASSNLAATSTDTQYF. DNA of the CDR3: TGTGCCAGCAGCAACTTAGCGGCGACTAGCACAGATACGCAGTATTTT.

CDR3 nucleotides: TGTGCCAGCAGCTTAGATCCCGGGACTAGCGGGGGGCCCGATGAGCAGTTCTTC. It translates to CASSLDPGTSGGPDEQFF. V gene TRBV7-2 combines with J gene TRBJ2-1, with TRBD2 identical over 15 bases. The CDR3 spans 18 residues. Germline CDR1 is SGHTA and CDR2 is FQGNSA. Trimming removed 1 base from V and 8 bases from J; junction bases left unmatched: 9.

The V gene is TRBV2, the J gene TRBJ2-7; the D gene is possibly TRBD2 (6 bases). The length of the CDR3 is 12 residues. Germline V gene data show CDR1 as SNHLY and CDR2 as FYNNEI. Trimming took 11 bases from V and 2 from J, leaving 13 bases between them. The CDR3 here is CAVIWGAYEQYF. The CDR3 DNA sequence: TGTGCCGTTATATGGGGGGCCTACGAGCAGTACTTC.

The J gene is TRBJ1-1, the V gene TRBV29-1; D is unclear. V lost 5 bases and J 5 bases, leaving 18 bases between the germline ends. CDR3 length: 14 amino acids. Germline lookup yields CDR1 SQVTM and CDR2 ANQGSEA. CDR3 nucleotide sequence: TGCAGCGTTCTTGAGGATTCAAGAGGGACTGAAGCTTTCTTT. It yields the protein CSVLEDSRGTEAFF.

The chain uses TRBV29-1 and TRBJ2-3, with TRBD2 as a possible D gene (5 bases). CDR1 is SQVTM and CDR2 is ANQGSEA in the germline V gene. The CDR3 totals 15 residues. With 3 bases removed from V and 0 bases from J, the gap between germline ends came to 13 bases. The CDR3 sequence is CSVEGARTSTDTQYF. CDR3 in DNA: TGCAGCGTTGAGGGTGCCAGGACTAGCACAGATACGCAGTATTTT.

The chain combines TRBV28 with TRBJ2-1; 9 bases agree with TRBD1. The J segment lost 15 bases and the V segment lost 6 bases, leaving 9 bases of the junction unmatched. The germline V gene encodes CDR1 MDHEN and CDR2 SYDVKM. The CDR3 contains 12 residues. CDR3: CASRTRDRVMFF. CDR3 coding DNA: TGTGCCAGCAGGACCCGGGACAGGGTAATGTTCTTC.

CDR3 region: CASSLTGGKNTEAFF. In DNA, the CDR3 is TGTGCCAGCAGTTTAACAGGGGGCAAGAACACTGAAGCTTTCTTT. V usage is TRBV25-1 and J usage is TRBJ1-1, with TRBD1 matching 9 bases. CDR3 length: 15 residues. In germline, CDR1 is MGHDK, CDR2 SYGVNS. V gave up 5 bases and J gave up 1 base; unmatched junction bases: 5. Full variable domain (remainder filled in from reference TRBV25-1 and TRBJ1-1): EADIYQTPRYLVIGTGKKITLECSQTMGHDKMYWYQQDPGMELHLIHYSYGVNSTEKGDLSSESTVSRIRTEHFPLTLESARPSHTSQYLCASSLTGGKNTEAFFGQGTRLTVV.

This rearrangement joins TRBV12-3 or TRBV12-4 to TRBJ1-3, with unresolved D. The CDR3 is 13 residues long. Trimming stripped 6 bases from V and 0 bases from J, with 6 bases between. This CDR3 is CASSPVSGNTIYF. DNA for the CDR3: TGTGCCAGCAGCCCGGTCTCTGGAAACACCATATATTTT.